The 19 T cell receptor beta chains presented below share a single source sample, sequenced in a study of metastatic and nonmetastatic thyroid tumors. Before thyroid surgery, none of the patients had received any treatment. TCRdb reanalyzed the PCR reads via MiXCR. The sample has approximately 41,000 clones, less than 35% seen once. The specimen was blood. These receptors all stem from a male donor with papillary thyroid cancer or a benign thyroid nodule (not recorded which). Some clones in this sample may be carry-over from other donors' samples.

This clone showed up just a few times. A read error may account for a junction end that differs from germline. V gene TRBV19 combines with J gene TRBJ2-3; D perhaps matches TRBD1 (5 bases). The CDR3 consists of 12 residues. The germline CDR1 and CDR2 sequences are LNHDA and SQIVND (reference sequence). The CDR3: CASSDIRDRQYF. In nucleotides, the CDR3 is TGTGCCAGTAGTGATATCAGGGATAGGCAGTATTTT.

This sequence joins TRBV20-1 and TRBJ1-6; unclear D gene. The length of the CDR3 is 14 residues. Trimming left V 4 bases short and J 6 bases short, with 13 bases between. Germline CDR1 and CDR2: DFQATT and SNEGSKA (reference sequence). The CDR3 coding sequence is TGCAGTGCTATAGGCGGCCATGCTAATTCACCCCTCCACTTT. Protein product: CSAIGGHANSPLHF.

The chain is built from TRBV20-1 and TRBJ2-7, with 11 bases lining up with TRBD2. This CDR3 has 15 amino acids. After removal of 1 base from V and 5 bases from J, the junction contained 7 bases not matched to a gene. Germline CDR1 is DFQATT and CDR2 is SNEGSKA (reference sequence). The CDR3: CSARGVAGGWDEQYF. In DNA form, the CDR3 reads TGCAGTGCTAGAGGTGTAGCGGGAGGGTGGGACGAGCAGTACTTC.

This clone was counted a few times. Germline and junction disagree at one end, which may indicate a read error. This chain connects TRBV28 to TRBJ1-5; 8 bases align to TRBD1. Per the germline V gene, CDR1 is MDHEN and CDR2 is SYDVKM. The CDR3 totals 15 residues. The CDR3 is CASGLHRGSNQPQHF. The CDR3 nucleotides read TGTGCCAGCGGTTTACACAGGGGGAGCAATCAGCCCCAGCATTTT.

This clone was found many times. This chain joins TRBV9 and TRBJ2-3; D might be TRBD1 (5 bases). Germline V lookup: CDR1 SGDLS, CDR2 YYNGEE. Trimming removed 0 bases from V and 2 bases from J, with 13 bases in between. The length of the CDR3 is 16 residues. The CDR3 DNA reads as TGTGCCAGCAGCGTAGAAGGGGAAGTCCTCACAGATACGCAGTATTTT. It codes for CASSVEGEVLTDTQYF.

This clone has only a few counts. J is TRBJ2-7 and V is TRBV20-1; D call uncertain. This CDR3 comprises 13 residues. V shed 6 bases and J shed 1 base, with 13 bases lying between them. Germline V lookup: CDR1 DFQATT, CDR2 SNEGSKA (reference sequence). CDR3 in amino acids: CSAQFDPSYEQYF. The CDR3, as DNA: TGCAGTGCCCAATTCGACCCATCCTACGAGCAGTACTTC.

This clone was seen more than once but under ten times. The gene calls are TRBV12-3 or TRBV12-4 and TRBJ2-7; 8 positions agree with TRBD2. The CDR3 covers 14 residues. With 7 bases clipped from V and 2 bases from J, the junction kept 7 bases outside the gene matches. CDR3 loop: CASKRSGGAYEQYF. In DNA form, the CDR3 reads TGTGCCAGCAAGAGGAGCGGGGGAGCCTACGAGCAGTACTTC.

The chain joins TRBV12-3 or TRBV12-4 to TRBJ2-5; 7 bases agree with TRBD2. The ends lost 3 bases at V and 4 bases at J; junction bases unmatched: 8. The CDR3 length is 15 residues. The CDR3 DNA reads as TGTGCCAGCAGTTTTTTTGGGGGGGTAGGAGAGACCCAGTACTTC. It codes for CASSFFGGVGETQYF.

Concerning this clone itself: One end of the junction fails to match germline, which may point to a read error. The chain employs TRBV6-5 and TRBJ1-1; D gene uncertain. The CDR3 consists of 13 residues. Germline V gene data show CDR1 as MNHEY and CDR2 as SVGAGI. This chain's CDR3 is CAGSYSGDTQAFF. DNA for the CDR3: TGTGCCGGCAGTTACTCCGGAGACACTCAAGCTTTCTTT.

This clone turned up a few times. The chain joins TRBV5-1 to TRBJ2-5; 11 bases fit TRBD2. Germline V gene sequence: CDR1 SGHRS, CDR2 YFSETQ. The CDR3 has 14 residues. Trimming cost V 4 bases and J 5 bases; bases outside gene matches: 4. As DNA, the CDR3 is TGCGCCAGCAGCCTTAGCGGGAGGGGCGAGACCCAGTACTTC. It specifies CASSLSGRGETQYF.

This clone turned up a few times. Its ends do not fully match the called genes, so a read error is possible. The chain recombines TRBV28 with TRBJ1-1; D might be TRBD1 (5 bases). This CDR3 has 15 residues. Germline-derived CDR1 and CDR2 are MDHEN and SYDVKM. The CDR3 nucleotides are TGTGCCAGCAGTGGTGGAAGGGGCATGAACGCTGAAGCTTTCTTT. Translating gives CASSGGRGMNAEAFF.

This clone was detected only once. The J gene is TRBJ2-7, the V gene TRBV9; D possibly matches TRBD1 or TRBD2 (5 bases each). The CDR3 length is 14 residues. Between the trimmed V and J ends, which lost 2 bases and 2 bases, there was a span of 11 bases. The V gene's germline CDR1 is SGDLS and CDR2 YYNGEE. DNA of the CDR3: TGTGCCAGCAGCGTCGGGACGAATACCTACGAGCAGTACTTC. Amino acid sequence: CASSVGTNTYEQYF.

Comments on this clone: An end of the junction differs from the germline gene, which may be a read error. The gene calls are TRBV6-1 and TRBJ2-7; a possible D gene is TRBD2 (5 bases). The germline V gene has CDR1 MNHNS and CDR2 SASEGT. The CDR3 loop spans 15 amino acids. The DNA of the CDR3 is TGTTCCAGCAGCGCCATCGGGAAGGCTTTCCACGATCAGTACTTC. Protein sequence: CSSSAIGKAFHDQYF.

This clone was counted ten times or more. The chain has TRBV7-9 and TRBJ1-1; D is perhaps TRBD1 (6 bases). V was pared by 5 bases and J by 11 bases, with 24 bases between. Germline assignment: CDR1 SEHNR and CDR2 FQNEAQ (reference sequence). There are 15 residues in the CDR3. The CDR3 reads CASSPTEGGPAWAFF. CDR3 DNA sequence: TGTGCCAGCAGCCCAACAGAGGGGGGCCCCGCATGGGCTTTCTTT.

This clone was counted ten times or more. The genes are TRBV11-2 and TRBJ2-2; D perhaps matches TRBD2 (6 bases). The germline V gene has CDR1 SGHAT and CDR2 FQNNGV. Trimming shortened V by 3 bases and J by 7 bases, and 15 bases separated the two germline ends. The CDR3 is 15 amino acids. This chain's CDR3 is CASSFEGRDGGELFF. Here the CDR3 DNA reads TGTGCCAGCAGCTTTGAGGGGCGGGACGGCGGGGAGCTGTTTTTT.

This clone was counted ten times or more. V and J are TRBV30 and TRBJ2-7; D possibly matches TRBD1 or TRBD2 (7 bases each). V shed 4 bases and J shed 4 bases, with 11 bases lying between them. The CDR3 covers 12 residues. CDR1 is GTSNPN and CDR2 is SVGIG in the germline V gene (reference sequence). CDR3 residues: CAWTRGGYEQYF. DNA for the CDR3: TGTGCCTGGACCAGGGGGGGATACGAGCAGTACTTC.

The gene calls are TRBV12-3 or TRBV12-4 and TRBJ1-5; TRBD1 is a possible D gene (6 bases). This CDR3 is built from 15 residues. The V end lost 7 bases, the J end lost 1 base, and 14 bases lay between the germline ends. The CDR3 spells CASMGRGASNQPQHF. In DNA form, the CDR3 reads TGTGCCAGCATGGGCCGGGGGGCCAGCAATCAGCCCCAGCATTTT.

J is TRBJ2-7 and V is TRBV20-1; a weak D match, TRBD1 (5 bases). V lost 1 base to trimming and J lost 4 bases, with 14 bases between them. CDR3 size: 14 residues. Germline values: CDR1 DFQATT, CDR2 SNEGSKA (reference sequence). Here the CDR3 reads CSARAVGSGYEQYF. CDR3 DNA: TGCAGTGCTAGAGCAGTGGGTTCAGGGTACGAGCAGTACTTC.

This clone appeared many times. The chain carries TRBV9 and TRBJ1-1, with TRBD1 matching over 7 bases. Germline V gives CDR1 SGDLS, CDR2 YYNGEE. Trimming at V came to 5 bases and at J to 5 bases, leaving 6 bases not matched to a gene. The CDR3 spans 13 residues. CDR3 DNA: TGTGCCAGCAGTCGGACAGGTGGAACTGAAGCTTTCTTT. Its translation: CASSRTGGTEAFF.